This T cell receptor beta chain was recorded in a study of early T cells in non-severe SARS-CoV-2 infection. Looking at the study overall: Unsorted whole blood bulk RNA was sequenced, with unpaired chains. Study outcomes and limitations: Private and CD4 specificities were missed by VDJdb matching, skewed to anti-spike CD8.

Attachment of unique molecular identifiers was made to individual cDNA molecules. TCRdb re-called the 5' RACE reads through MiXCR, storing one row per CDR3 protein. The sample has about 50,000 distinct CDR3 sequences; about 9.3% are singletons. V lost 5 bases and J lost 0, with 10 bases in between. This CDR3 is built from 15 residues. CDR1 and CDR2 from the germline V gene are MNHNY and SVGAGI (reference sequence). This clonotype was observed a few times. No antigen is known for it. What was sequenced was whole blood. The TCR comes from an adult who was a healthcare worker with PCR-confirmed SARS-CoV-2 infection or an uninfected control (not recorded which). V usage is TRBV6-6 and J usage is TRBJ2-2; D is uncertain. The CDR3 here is CASSDTHTNTGELFF. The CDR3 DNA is TGTGCCAGCAGTGACACTCACACGAACACCGGGGAGCTGTTTTTT.